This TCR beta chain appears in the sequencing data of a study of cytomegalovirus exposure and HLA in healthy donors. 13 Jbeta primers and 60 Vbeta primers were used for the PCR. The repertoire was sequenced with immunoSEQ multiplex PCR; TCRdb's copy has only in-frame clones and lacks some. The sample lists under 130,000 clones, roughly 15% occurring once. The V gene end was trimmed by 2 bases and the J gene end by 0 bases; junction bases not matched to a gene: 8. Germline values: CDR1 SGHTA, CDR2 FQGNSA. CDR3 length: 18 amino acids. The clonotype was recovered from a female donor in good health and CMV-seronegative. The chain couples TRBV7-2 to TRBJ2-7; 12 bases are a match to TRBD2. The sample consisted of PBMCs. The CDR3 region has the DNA TGTGCCAGCAGCTTATCGACTAGCGGGAGAACTGCCTCCTACGAGCAGTACTTC. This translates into CASSLSTSGRTASYEQYF.